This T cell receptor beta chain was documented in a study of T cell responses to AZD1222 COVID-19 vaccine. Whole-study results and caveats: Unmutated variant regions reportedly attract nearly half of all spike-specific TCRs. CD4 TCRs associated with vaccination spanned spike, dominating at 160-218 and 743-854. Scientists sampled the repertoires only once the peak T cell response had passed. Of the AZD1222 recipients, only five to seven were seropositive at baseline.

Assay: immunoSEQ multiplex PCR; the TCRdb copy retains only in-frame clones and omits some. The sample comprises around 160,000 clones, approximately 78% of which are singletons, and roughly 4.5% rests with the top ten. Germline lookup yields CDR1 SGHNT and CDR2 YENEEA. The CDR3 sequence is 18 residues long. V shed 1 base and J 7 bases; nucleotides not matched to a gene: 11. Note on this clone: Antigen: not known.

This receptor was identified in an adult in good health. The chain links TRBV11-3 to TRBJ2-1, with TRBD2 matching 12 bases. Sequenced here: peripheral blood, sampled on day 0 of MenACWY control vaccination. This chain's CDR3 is CASSLGRLASGGDNEQFF. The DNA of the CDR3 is TGTGCCAGCAGCTTAGGACGTCTAGCTAGCGGGGGGGATAATGAGCAGTTCTTC.